This TCR beta chain was sequenced in a study of blood T cell repertoires in COVID-19. Background on the study: COVID-19 samples collected from the United States, Italy and Spain covered acute and convalescent phases. Nucleic acid was either cDNA or gDNA, and it came from T cells, B-cell-depleted T cells, or PBMCs.

Between the trimmed V and J ends, which lost 2 bases and 11 bases, there was a span of 16 bases. The CDR3 covers 15 residues. The germline V gene has CDR1 SGHAT and CDR2 FQNNGV. Generated by immunoSEQ multiplex PCR, the TCRdb table keeps only in-frame clones and is missing some. Here the sample spans approximately 360,000 clones, roughly 90% being singletons. This sequence joins TRBV11-2 and TRBJ1-6, with D possibly TRBD1 on 6 matching bases. The source is a woman in her twenties or thirties with acute COVID-19. Specimen: PBMCs or T cells enriched from blood (not recorded which). This CDR3 is CASSLLSGVGAPLHF. The CDR3 coding sequence is TGTGCCAGCAGCTTACTCTCAGGGGTGGGGGCACCCCTCCACTTT.